Below are 31 T cell receptor beta chains sequenced from a single sample in a study of blood T cell repertoires in COVID-19. Produced via immunoSEQ multiplex PCR; TCRdb's table is partial and in-frame only. The sample lists fewer than 250,000 clones; around nine tenths were seen once. The material sequenced was peripheral blood. Receptors were obtained from a woman aged 60-75 years with acute or convalescent COVID-19.

J is TRBJ2-7 and V is TRBV9, with D possibly matching TRBD2 (6 bases). Trimming left V 0 bases short and J 7 bases short, with 14 bases between. This CDR3 comprises 14 residues. The germline V gene has CDR1 SGDLS and CDR2 YYNGEE. CDR3 protein: CASSVALSGDEQYF. In DNA form, the CDR3 reads TGTGCCAGCAGCGTAGCTCTATCGGGGGATGAGCAGTACTTC.

The genes are TRBV19 and TRBJ2-1; maybe TRBD2 (5 bases). This CDR3 contains 16 residues. Trimming removed 4 bases from V and 7 bases from J, with 20 bases in between. The germline V gene has CDR1 LNHDA and CDR2 SQIVND (reference sequence). CDR3 sequence: CASSRREGFQLNEQFF. The CDR3 bases are TGTGCCAGTAGTAGGCGAGAGGGCTTCCAGCTTAATGAGCAGTTCTTC.

The count of this clone is one. V gene TRBV27 combines with J gene TRBJ2-7; 9 bases line up with TRBD2. Germline V gives CDR1 MNHEY, CDR2 SMNVEV (reference sequence). The CDR3 consists of 13 residues. V lost 5 bases, J lost 5 bases, and 4 bases stayed unmatched. This chain's CDR3 is CASSRGRADEQYF. The CDR3 nucleotides are TGTGCCAGCAGTCGCGGGAGGGCAGACGAGCAGTACTTC.

This clone showed up just once. This chain connects TRBV11-3 to TRBJ2-5, with D tentatively TRBD1 (5 bases). V was shortened by 5 bases and J by 4 bases, with 17 bases between the two germline ends. This CDR3 has 15 amino acids. The V gene's germline CDR1 is SGHNT and CDR2 YENEEA. CDR3 sequence (DNA): TGTGCCAGCAGCCAGAACCCAGGGAAGATAGAGACCCAGTACTTC. It encodes CASSQNPGKIETQYF.

The rearrangement joins TRBV6-4 to TRBJ1-2; no definite D call. The CDR3 is made up of 12 amino acids. Looked up from germline, CDR1 is MRHNA and CDR2 is SNTAGT. V lost 0 bases, J lost 8 bases, and 7 bases lay in between. The CDR3 DNA follows: TGTGCCAGCAGTGACTCGAACAGAGGCTACACCTTC. As protein: CASSDSNRGYTF.

This clone was detected only once. The genes are TRBV6-2 or TRBV6-3 and TRBJ2-2; D not resolved. Germline loops: CDR1 MNHEY, CDR2 SVGEGT. The CDR3 extends over 13 amino acids. The germline V and J ends were trimmed by 5 bases and 4 bases, with 8 bases remaining between them. Here the CDR3 DNA reads TGTGCCAGCAGTCCACTCGGCACCGGGGAGCTGTTTTTT. This translates into CASSPLGTGELFF.

This chain joins TRBV6-5 and TRBJ1-4, with 9 bases lining up with TRBD1. Germline CDR1 reads MNHEY; CDR2 reads SVGAGI. This CDR3 is 14 amino acids long. Unmatched junction bases numbered 7, after V lost 6 bases and J lost 8 bases. This CDR3 reads CASRLTGGVEKLFF. DNA for the CDR3: TGTGCCAGCAGACTGACAGGGGGGGTGGAAAAACTGTTTTTT.

This chain joins TRBV7-2 and TRBJ2-7, with 10 nucleotides matching TRBD2. This CDR3 is built from 17 residues. Germline V gene lookup returns CDR1 SGHTA and CDR2 FQGNSA. J was trimmed by 4 bases and V by 1 base; bases with no gene match: 10. DNA of the CDR3: TGTGCCAGCAGCTTAGGAGCGTCGGCTAGCGGGAGTTACGAGCAGTACTTC. It specifies CASSLGASASGSYEQYF.

The chain carries TRBV6-2 or TRBV6-3 and TRBJ1-6; D not certain. Germline CDR1 reads MNHEY; CDR2 reads SVGEGT. The V end lost 5 bases, the J end lost 6 bases, and 11 bases lay between the germline ends. This CDR3 is built from 14 residues. The CDR3 reads CASSPERGNSPLHF. CDR3 bases: TGTGCCAGCAGTCCCGAACGGGGTAATTCACCCCTCCACTTT.

The chain has TRBV4-3 and TRBJ2-5; D is perhaps TRBD2 (7 bases). Per the germline V gene, CDR1 is LGHNA and CDR2 is YSLEER. V was cut by 1 base and J by 6 bases, with 12 bases left in between. The CDR3 length is 14 residues. CDR3 DNA sequence: TGCGCCAGCAGCCAAGTGTGGCGGGGGCAGACCCAGTACTTC. Amino acids: CASSQVWRGQTQYF.

The chain carries TRBV11-2 and TRBJ2-3; 12 bases are a match to TRBD2. Germline V lookup: CDR1 SGHAT, CDR2 FQNNGV. V lost 5 bases and J lost 8; bases outside the gene matches: 8. This CDR3 region has 15 residues. CDR3 in amino acids: CASSPTGLAGPTQYF. DNA for the CDR3: TGTGCCAGCAGCCCAACGGGACTAGCGGGCCCTACGCAGTATTTT.

Note on this clone: This same CDR3 is encoded by further DNA sequences in the sample. The chain carries TRBV30 and TRBJ1-2; D remains unclear. V lost 0 bases to trimming and J lost 4 bases, with 6 bases between them. The CDR3 consists of 12 residues. Germline assignment: CDR1 GTSNPN and CDR2 SVGIG (reference sequence). CDR3 in DNA: TGTGCCTGGAGTGTACGGGTCTATGGCTACACCTTC. Protein sequence: CAWSVRVYGYTF.

This chain joins TRBV2 and TRBJ1-1; 7 bases map to TRBD1. Germline loops: CDR1 SNHLY, CDR2 FYNNEI. V lost 6 bases to trimming and J lost 6 bases; unmatched junction nucleotides: 10. This CDR3 has 14 amino acids. DNA for the CDR3: TGTGCCAGCAGGGGGGACGGAGGGGGCTCTGAAGCTTTCTTT. This encodes CASRGDGGGSEAFF. The full variable domain, rest sourced from reference TRBV2 and TRBJ1-1, is EPEVTQTPSHQVTQMGQEVILRCVPISNHLYFYWYRQILGQKVEFLVSFYNNEISEKSEIFDDQFSVERPDGSNFTLKIRSTKLEDSAMYFCASRGDGGGSEAFFGQGTRLTVV.

The rearrangement joins TRBV7-2 to TRBJ2-2; no firm D call. In germline, CDR1 is SGHTA, CDR2 FQGNSA. This CDR3 is built from 12 residues. The V end was cut by 5 bases, the J end by 12 bases, with 13 bases between. DNA of the CDR3: TGTGCCAGCAGCCCCACCCTAAGTCAGCTGTTTTTT. Its protein product is CASSPTLSQLFF.

The J gene is TRBJ1-2, the V gene TRBV4-1; the D is unclear. Trimming took off 0 bases at V and 1 base at J, with 9 bases between the two ends. CDR3 length: 15 residues. Germline lookup yields CDR1 MGHRA and CDR2 YSYEKL. The DNA for the CDR3 is TGCGCCAGCAGCCAAGATGGTGGCGGTAACTATGGCTACACCTTC. This translates into CASSQDGGGNYGYTF.

This clone was counted a few times. V is TRBV18 and J is TRBJ2-2; 9 nucleotides match TRBD1. The CDR3 spans 14 residues. The germline gives CDR1 KGHSH, CDR2 LQKENI. V dropped 2 bases and J dropped 6; count of bases not matched to a gene: 1. The CDR3 region has the DNA TGTGCCAGCTCACCAAGGACAGGGGCCGGGGAGCTGTTTTTT. It is translated as CASSPRTGAGELFF.

This chain joins TRBV30 and TRBJ1-3, with TRBD1 as a possible D gene (5 bases). The CDR3 is made up of 13 amino acids. Trimming cost V 0 bases and J 7 bases, with 10 bases left between them. CDR1 is GTSNPN, CDR2 SVGIG, per germline (reference sequence). The CDR3 here is CAWSVQGFNTIYF. CDR3 in DNA: TGTGCCTGGAGTGTCCAGGGTTTCAACACCATATATTTT.

The rearrangement joins TRBV28 to TRBJ2-7, with a tentative D call TRBD2 (6 bases). The length of the CDR3 is 17 residues. Trimming pared 6 bases from V and 0 bases from J, leaving 21 bases between. CDR1 is MDHEN, CDR2 SYDVKM, per germline. The DNA for the CDR3 is TGTGCCAGCAGCCTCGTTCGGGAGAGCAGCGTCTCCTACGAGCAGTACTTC. It specifies CASSLVRESSVSYEQYF.

The rearrangement joins TRBV3-1 (or the pseudogene TRBV3-2) to TRBJ1-1, with TRBD1 matching over 7 bases. This CDR3 is 15 amino acids long. The germline CDR1 and CDR2 sequences are LGHDT and YNNKEL (reference sequence). V dropped 6 bases and J dropped 1; count of bases not matched to a gene: 8. The CDR3 DNA follows: TGTGCCAGCAGGCCAAGCTGGACAGGGAACACTGAAGCTTTCTTT. Translation: CASRPSWTGNTEAFF.

The chain uses TRBV19 and TRBJ1-4, with 7 bases identical to TRBD1. The CDR3 extends over 14 amino acids. With 6 bases clipped from V and 11 bases from J, the junction kept 12 bases outside the gene matches. Germline-derived CDR1 and CDR2 are LNHDA and SQIVND (reference sequence). The chain's CDR3 is CASSTQTGTVKLFF. The CDR3 DNA reads as TGTGCCAGTAGCACTCAAACAGGGACAGTGAAACTGTTTTTT.

V and J are TRBV28 and TRBJ1-2; D is possibly TRBD1 (5 bases). Germline V gene lookup returns CDR1 MDHEN and CDR2 SYDVKM. V lost 2 bases and J lost 4, with 14 bases in between. This CDR3 region has 15 residues. This chain's CDR3 is CASSLDSVGAYGYTF. The CDR3 region has the DNA TGTGCCAGCAGTTTAGATTCGGTAGGGGCCTATGGCTACACCTTC.

This clone has only one observation. V is TRBV5-1 and J is TRBJ2-2; 7 bases align to TRBD1. The germline V gene encodes CDR1 SGHRS and CDR2 YFSETQ. J was trimmed by 4 bases and V by 4 bases; bases with no gene match: 7. CDR3 length equals 15 residues. The CDR3 loop reads CASSRTGTATGELFF. DNA of the CDR3: TGCGCCAGCAGCCGAACCGGGACAGCCACCGGGGAGCTGTTTTTT.

J is TRBJ2-3 and V is TRBV6-1; perhaps TRBD2 as D (6 bases). Trimming left V 4 bases short and J 4 bases short, with 18 bases between. Germline CDR1 MNHNS, CDR2 SASEGT. The CDR3 spans 16 residues. CDR3 loop: CASSGGGAGRADTQYF. CDR3 nucleotides: TGTGCCAGCAGTGGAGGTGGGGCGGGGCGGGCAGATACGCAGTATTTT.

This chain links TRBV19 with TRBJ2-3; TRBD1 aligns across 7 bases. V lost 11 bases and J lost 0; bases outside the gene matches: 5. The CDR3 extends over 13 amino acids. Germline-derived CDR1 and CDR2 are LNHDA and SQIVND (reference sequence). CDR3: CASQTGSTDTQYF. CDR3 nucleotides: TGTGCCTCTCAGACAGGGAGCACAGATACGCAGTATTTT.

The chain is built from TRBV6-2 or TRBV6-3 and TRBJ1-1; 8 nucleotides line up with TRBD1. Germline V gives CDR1 MNHEY, CDR2 SVGEGT. The V and J ends lost 5 bases and 6 bases, in that order; junction bases with no gene match: 8. The CDR3 contains 14 residues. CDR3 amino acids: CASSKQGARAEAFF. CDR3 sequence (DNA): TGTGCCAGCAGTAAGCAGGGGGCGAGGGCTGAAGCTTTCTTT.

With regard to this clone: One end of the junction is discordant with germline, which a read error may explain. The gene calls are TRBV19 and TRBJ1-2; D might be TRBD1 (5 bases). This CDR3 has 13 residues. Per germline, CDR1 LNHDA and CDR2 SQIVND (reference sequence). This CDR3 is CASSTAGLQPGPF. The CDR3 coding sequence is TGTGCCAGTAGTACCGCGGGGTTACAGCCGGGACCTTTC.

This chain uses TRBV10-3 with TRBJ2-7, with TRBD1 identical over 10 bases. Unmatched junction bases numbered 4, after V lost 2 bases and J lost 3 bases. The CDR3 runs 15 residues. The germline V gene has CDR1 ENHRY and CDR2 SYGVKD. The CDR3: CAISESRTGGYEQYF. The CDR3 DNA sequence: TGTGCCATCAGTGAGAGCAGGACAGGGGGCTACGAGCAGTACTTC.

The V call is TRBV2, the J call TRBJ2-2; 7 nucleotides match TRBD1. The CDR3 has 14 amino acids. The V gene's germline CDR1 is SNHLY and CDR2 FYNNEI. With V trimmed by 6 bases and J by 4 bases, 5 bases remained unmatched. CDR3 sequence: CASRDRMVTGELFF. The CDR3, as DNA: TGTGCCAGCAGGGACAGGATGGTCACCGGGGAGCTGTTTTTT.

The V call is TRBV19, the J call TRBJ2-7; D may be TRBD1 (5 bases). CDR1 is LNHDA and CDR2 is SQIVND in the germline V gene (reference sequence). V gave up 5 bases and J gave up 4 bases, with 12 bases separating them. The CDR3 extends over 13 amino acids. In nucleotides, the CDR3 is TGTGCCAGTAGTCATCGACAGAATTACGAGCAGTACTTC. This translates into CASSHRQNYEQYF.

This sequence joins TRBV6-6 and TRBJ2-5; unclear D gene. The germline V gene encodes CDR1 MNHNY and CDR2 SVGAGI (reference sequence). CDR3 length: 12 residues. Trimming shortened V by 4 bases and J by 5 bases, and 8 bases separated the two germline ends. The CDR3: CASSFGGETQYF. CDR3 DNA sequence: TGTGCCAGCAGTTTTGGCGGCGAGACCCAGTACTTC.

This clone was seen a single time. V and J are TRBV3-1 (or the pseudogene TRBV3-2) and TRBJ2-4; TRBD1 matches at 9 bases. CDR1 and CDR2 from the germline V gene are LGHDT and YNNKEL (reference sequence). This CDR3 has 15 amino acids. The J segment lost 3 bases and the V segment lost 4 bases, leaving 4 bases of the junction unmatched. The CDR3 DNA reads TGTGCCAGCAGCCCCGCGACAGGGGGCAAAAACATTCAGTACTTC. Protein sequence: CASSPATGGKNIQYF.